The 23 T cell receptor beta chains below all came from one sample that was sequenced in a study of T cell responses to AZD1222 COVID-19 vaccine. Generated by immunoSEQ multiplex PCR, the TCRdb table keeps only in-frame clones and is missing some. The table has tens of thousands of clones, approximately 84% seen once. Here the sequenced sample was peripheral blood, taken on day 0 of AZD1222 vaccination. The receptors stem from an adult in good health.

V usage is TRBV6-5 and J usage is TRBJ2-7; 8 positions agree with TRBD1. The CDR3 totals 15 residues. Germline trimming cut 6 bases from V and 0 bases from J; bases unmatched to any gene: 7. The germline V gene has CDR1 MNHEY and CDR2 SVGAGI. CDR3 DNA sequence: TGTGCCAGCAGAACCTTGACAGGGGTCTCCTACGAGCAGTACTTC. This encodes CASRTLTGVSYEQYF.

In this sample, this clone turned up once. The chain recombines TRBV11-3 with TRBJ2-3; no firm D call. Deletions cut 1 base from V and 0 bases from J, with 5 bases between. Germline values: CDR1 SGHNT, CDR2 YENEEA. This CDR3 is built from 14 residues. The CDR3 sequence is CASSLAVSTDTQYF. The DNA for the CDR3 is TGTGCCAGCAGCTTAGCCGTGAGCACAGATACGCAGTATTTT.

The V call is TRBV7-3, the J call TRBJ2-2, with TRBD2 matching 9 bases. The junction had 0 bases not matched to a gene; V was cut back by 6 bases and J by 1 base. The germline gives CDR1 SGHTA, CDR2 FQGTGA. This CDR3 region has 14 residues. Written as DNA, the CDR3 is TGTGCCAGCAGGACTAGCGGGAACACCGGGGAGCTGTTTTTT. Translating it yields CASRTSGNTGELFF.

The rearrangement joins TRBV19 to TRBJ1-2; D unclear. The germline V and J ends were trimmed by 4 bases and 3 bases, with 9 bases remaining between them. Germline-derived CDR1 and CDR2 are LNHDA and SQIVND (reference sequence). This CDR3 is built from 13 residues. The CDR3 bases are TGTGCCAGTAGTACCCGGCCCGACTATGGCTACACCTTC. Encoded protein: CASSTRPDYGYTF.

The V and J genes are TRBV18 and TRBJ2-2; the D is unclear. Trimming shortened V by 2 bases and J by 0 bases, and 4 bases separated the two germline ends. Germline assignment: CDR1 KGHSH and CDR2 LQKENI. This CDR3 has 14 residues. The CDR3 sequence: CASSPTPNTGELFF. The CDR3 DNA is TGTGCCAGCTCACCAACCCCGAACACCGGGGAGCTGTTTTTT.

The gene calls are TRBV11-2 and TRBJ1-1; the D gene is possibly TRBD1 (6 bases). CDR1 and CDR2 from the germline V gene are SGHAT and FQNNGV. The CDR3 has 11 residues. Trimming removed 4 bases from V and 6 bases from J, with 6 bases in between. The CDR3 region is CASSYRAEAFF. The DNA of the CDR3 is TGTGCCAGCAGCTACAGGGCTGAAGCTTTCTTT. Looking up the rest from reference TRBV11-2 and TRBJ1-1 gives the full variable domain: EAGVAQSPRYKIIEKRQSVAFWCNPISGHATLYWYQQILGQGPKLLIQFQNNGVVDDSQLPKDRFSAERLKGVDSTLKIQPAKLEDSAVYLCASSYRAEAFFGQGTRLTVV.

This clone has just a few counts. The chain has TRBV6-4 and TRBJ2-3, with 12 bases fitting TRBD2. The CDR3 consists of 15 residues. Germline lookup yields CDR1 MRHNA and CDR2 SNTAGT. With 6 bases clipped from V and 3 bases from J, the junction kept 4 bases outside the gene matches. CDR3 sequence (DNA): TGTGCCAGCAGCGAGACTAGCGGGGGAACAGATACGCAGTATTTT. As protein: CASSETSGGTDTQYF.

This clone occurred once. The chain recombines TRBV29-1 with TRBJ2-7; the D gene is possibly TRBD1 (5 bases). Trimming left V 0 bases short and J 3 bases short, with 15 bases between. Germline-derived CDR1 and CDR2 are SQVTM and ANQGSEA. The CDR3 totals 15 residues. CDR3 sequence reads: CSVEDGQGIGYEQYF. The CDR3 region has the DNA TGCAGCGTTGAAGATGGCCAGGGAATCGGCTACGAGCAGTACTTC.

This clone was seen at least ten times. The genes are TRBV5-4 and TRBJ2-1; D unclear. With 4 bases removed from V and 8 bases from J, the gap between germline ends came to 13 bases. This CDR3 comprises 13 residues. Germline V gene lookup returns CDR1 SGHNT and CDR2 YYREEE (reference sequence). CDR3 region: CASSGSSFDEQFF. The CDR3 DNA is TGTGCCAGCAGCGGTTCTAGTTTCGATGAGCAGTTCTTC.

This clone has just a few counts. The J gene is TRBJ2-1, the V gene TRBV29-1; a weak D match, TRBD1 (6 bases). Germline V gives CDR1 SQVTM, CDR2 ANQGSEA. The CDR3 has 16 amino acids. V lost 3 bases and J lost 0, with 15 bases in between. CDR3 in DNA: TGCAGCGTTGATGGATCGGGACAATTCTCCTACAATGAGCAGTTCTTC. Translated, it gives CSVDGSGQFSYNEQFF.

The V call is TRBV27, the J call TRBJ1-2, with a weak D call TRBD1 (6 bases). Germline V lookup: CDR1 MNHEY, CDR2 SMNVEV (reference sequence). This CDR3 comprises 15 residues. Trimming shortened V by 6 bases and J by 4 bases, and 18 bases separated the two germline ends. The CDR3 spells CASRHPVGGGYGYTF. The CDR3 coding sequence is TGTGCCAGCAGGCACCCCGTTGGAGGGGGCTATGGCTACACCTTC.

In its sample, this clone ranks as medium-sized. The V and J genes are TRBV5-6 and TRBJ2-7, with TRBD1 matching 7 bases. The CDR3 is 14 residues long. The V gene end was trimmed by 3 bases and the J gene end by 1 base; junction bases not matched to a gene: 4. Germline-derived CDR1 and CDR2 are SGHDT and YYEEEE. CDR3 sequence reads: CASSSPGQSYEQYF. The DNA for the CDR3 is TGTGCCAGCAGCTCTCCGGGACAGTCCTACGAGCAGTACTTC. The full variable domain, rest sourced from reference TRBV5-6 and TRBJ2-7, is DAGVTQSPTHLIKTRGQQVTLRCSPKSGHDTVSWYQQALGQGPQFIFQYYEEEERQRGNFPDRFSGHQFPNYSSELNVNALLLGDSALYLCASSSPGQSYEQYFGPGTRLTVT.

The chain combines TRBV27 with TRBJ2-5; TRBD2 is a possible D gene (7 bases). This CDR3 is 15 amino acids long. V lost 3 bases to trimming and J lost 4 bases, with 15 bases between them. Per germline, CDR1 MNHEY and CDR2 SMNVEV (reference sequence). CDR3 DNA sequence: TGTGCCAGCAGTTTCAATGGGGGAGGGGGAGAGACCCAGTACTTC. This gives the protein CASSFNGGGGETQYF.

The chain joins TRBV6-4 to TRBJ1-1; D may be TRBD1 (6 bases). The CDR3 consists of 14 residues. The V gene lost 8 bases and the J gene lost 5 bases, with 18 bases spanning the gap. The germline V gene has CDR1 MRHNA and CDR2 SNTAGT. This CDR3 reads CASAPEGGQTEAFF. CDR3 DNA sequence: TGTGCCAGCGCCCCAGAGGGGGGGCAGACTGAAGCTTTCTTT.

The chain employs TRBV4-3 and TRBJ2-1; D gene unclear. Germline loops: CDR1 LGHNA, CDR2 YSLEER. The CDR3 totals 13 residues. Trimming took 1 base from V and 4 from J, leaving 5 bases between them. CDR3 DNA: TGCGCCAGCAGCCAAGGACTTTACAATGAGCAGTTCTTC. Protein sequence: CASSQGLYNEQFF.

The J gene is TRBJ1-2, the V gene TRBV5-4; TRBD1 matches at 9 bases. Trimming removed 3 bases from V and 8 bases from J; junction bases left unmatched: 11. This CDR3 region has 15 residues. Looked up from germline, CDR1 is SGHNT and CDR2 is YYREEE (reference sequence). The CDR3 loop is CASSSQGTGNVGYTF. The CDR3 nucleotides are TGTGCCAGCAGCTCCCAAGGGACAGGGAACGTCGGCTACACCTTC.

This rearrangement joins TRBV5-6 to TRBJ2-5; D possibly corresponds to TRBD2 (6 bases). V lost 5 bases, J lost 0 bases, and 14 bases lay in between. The CDR3 has 15 residues. The germline CDR1 and CDR2 sequences are SGHDT and YYEEEE. The CDR3 sequence is CASSSARGYQETQYF. Written as DNA, the CDR3 is TGTGCCAGCAGTAGCGCCCGGGGGTACCAAGAGACCCAGTACTTC.

Only a few counts were recorded for this clone. This chain connects TRBV5-6 to TRBJ2-7; 7 bases map to TRBD1. The trim removed 0 bases at V and 3 bases at J, leaving 3 bases unmatched. Per germline, CDR1 SGHDT and CDR2 YYEEEE. The CDR3 is made up of 14 amino acids. The CDR3 is CASSLVGGVYEQYF. Here the CDR3 DNA reads TGTGCCAGCAGCTTGGTAGGGGGCGTCTACGAGCAGTACTTC.

The V gene is TRBV9, the J gene TRBJ2-7; D tentatively fits TRBD1 or TRBD2 (5 bases each). Trimming cost V 0 bases and J 2 bases, with 12 bases left between them. The CDR3 covers 15 residues. The germline gives CDR1 SGDLS, CDR2 YYNGEE. CDR3 sequence: CASSVASQGTYEQYF. In nucleotides, the CDR3 is TGTGCCAGCAGCGTAGCTAGCCAGGGTACCTACGAGCAGTACTTC.

This clone was counted once. The V and J genes are TRBV6-6 and TRBJ1-1; D not certain. Germline loops: CDR1 MNHNY, CDR2 SVGAGI (reference sequence). V was shortened by 7 bases and J by 1 base, with 7 bases between the two germline ends. The CDR3 extends over 12 amino acids. This CDR3 reads CASTIQNTEAFF. The CDR3 region has the DNA TGTGCCAGCACCATACAGAACACTGAAGCTTTCTTT.

The DNA of the CDR3 is TGTGCCAGCAGTGCCCAGGGGCTACGGAACACCATATATTTT. Translation: CASSAQGLRNTIYF. The rearrangement joins TRBV9 to TRBJ1-3, with D possibly TRBD1 on 6 matching bases. Trimming left V 5 bases short and J 7 bases short, with 16 bases between. The length of the CDR3 is 14 residues. Germline assignment: CDR1 SGDLS and CDR2 YYNGEE.

This rearrangement joins TRBV5-4 to TRBJ1-1, with D possibly TRBD1 on 5 matching bases. V was cut by 0 bases and J by 1 base, with 10 bases left in between. This CDR3 comprises 15 residues. CDR1 is SGHNT, CDR2 YYREEE, per germline (reference sequence). The CDR3 is CASSLGAGRNTEAFF. CDR3 in DNA: TGTGCCAGCAGCTTGGGGGCAGGGCGGAACACTGAAGCTTTCTTT.

This clone appeared once. This chain joins TRBV18 and TRBJ2-3; D remains unclear. CDR3 size: 15 residues. V lost 1 base to trimming and J lost 0 bases, with 8 bases between them. Germline V lookup: CDR1 KGHSH, CDR2 LQKENI. The CDR3: CASSPLGTSTDTQYF. CDR3 nucleotides: TGTGCCAGCTCACCACTGGGCACTAGCACAGATACGCAGTATTTT.